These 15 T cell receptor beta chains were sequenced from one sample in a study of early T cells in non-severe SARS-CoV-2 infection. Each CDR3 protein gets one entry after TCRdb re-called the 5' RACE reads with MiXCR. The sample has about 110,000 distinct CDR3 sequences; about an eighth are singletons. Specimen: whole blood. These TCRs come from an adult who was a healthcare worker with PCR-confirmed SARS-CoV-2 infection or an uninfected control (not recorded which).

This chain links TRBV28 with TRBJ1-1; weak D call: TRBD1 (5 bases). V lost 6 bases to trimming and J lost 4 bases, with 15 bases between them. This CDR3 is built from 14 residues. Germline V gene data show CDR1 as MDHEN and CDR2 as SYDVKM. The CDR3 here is CASSPLGAGTEAFF. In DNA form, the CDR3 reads TGTGCCAGCAGCCCCCTCGGGGCAGGCACTGAAGCTTTCTTT.

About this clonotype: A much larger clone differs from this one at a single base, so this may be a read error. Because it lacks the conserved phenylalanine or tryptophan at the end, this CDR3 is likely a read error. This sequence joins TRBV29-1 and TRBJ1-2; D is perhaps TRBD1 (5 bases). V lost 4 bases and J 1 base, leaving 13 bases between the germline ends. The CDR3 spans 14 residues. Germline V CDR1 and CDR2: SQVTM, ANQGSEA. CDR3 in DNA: TGCAGCGTTGGTATCCAGGACATTAACTATGGCTACACCTAC. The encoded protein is CSVGIQDINYGYTY.

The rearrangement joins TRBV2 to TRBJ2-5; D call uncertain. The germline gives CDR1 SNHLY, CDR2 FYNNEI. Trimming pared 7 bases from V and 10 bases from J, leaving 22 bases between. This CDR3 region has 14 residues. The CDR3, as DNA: TGTGCCAGCAAGCTCTCCGGGCCCCCATCGATCCAGTACTTC. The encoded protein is CASKLSGPPSIQYF.

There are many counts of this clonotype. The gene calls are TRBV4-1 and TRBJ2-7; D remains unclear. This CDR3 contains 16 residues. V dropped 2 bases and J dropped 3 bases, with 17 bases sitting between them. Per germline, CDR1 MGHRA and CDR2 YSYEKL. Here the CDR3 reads CASSQMVESQYYEQYF. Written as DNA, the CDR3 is TGCGCCAGCAGCCAAATGGTCGAGTCGCAATACTACGAGCAGTACTTC.

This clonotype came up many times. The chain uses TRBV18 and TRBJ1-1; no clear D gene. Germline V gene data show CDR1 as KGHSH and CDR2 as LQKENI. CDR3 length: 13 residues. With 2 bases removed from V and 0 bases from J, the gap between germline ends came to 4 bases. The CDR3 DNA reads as TGTGCCAGCTCACCATCGGTGAACACTGAAGCTTTCTTT. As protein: CASSPSVNTEAFF.

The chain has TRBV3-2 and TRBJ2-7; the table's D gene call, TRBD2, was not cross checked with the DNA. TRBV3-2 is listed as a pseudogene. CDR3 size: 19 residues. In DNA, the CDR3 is TGTGCCAGCAGCCATTCCGGACTAGCGGGAGGCGGCCTAATATACGAGCAGTACTTC. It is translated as CASSHSGLAGGGLIYEQYF.

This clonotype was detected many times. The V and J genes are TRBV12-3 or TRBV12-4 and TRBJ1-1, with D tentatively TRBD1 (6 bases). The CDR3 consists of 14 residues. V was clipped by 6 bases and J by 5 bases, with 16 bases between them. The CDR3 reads CASRTPGGRTEAFF. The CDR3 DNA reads TGTGCCAGCAGGACCCCGGGGGGGCGGACTGAAGCTTTCTTT.

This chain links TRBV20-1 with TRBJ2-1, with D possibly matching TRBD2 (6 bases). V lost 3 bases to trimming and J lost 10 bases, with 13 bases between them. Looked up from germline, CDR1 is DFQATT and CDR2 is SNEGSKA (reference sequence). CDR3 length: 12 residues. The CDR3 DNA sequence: TGCAGTGCTAGCTCGGGACTCCCCGAGCAGTTCTTC. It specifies CSASSGLPEQFF.

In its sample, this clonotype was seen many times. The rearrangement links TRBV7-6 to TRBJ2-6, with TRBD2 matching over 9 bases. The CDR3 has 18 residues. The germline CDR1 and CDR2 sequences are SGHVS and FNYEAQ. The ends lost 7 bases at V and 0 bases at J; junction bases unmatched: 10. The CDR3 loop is CASTPVTSGGSGANVLTF. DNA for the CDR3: TGTGCCAGCACACCGGTGACTAGCGGAGGCTCTGGGGCCAACGTCCTGACTTTC.

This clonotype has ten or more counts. This CDR3 reads CASWASRNIQYF. CDR3 nucleotides: TGTGCCAGTTGGGCTTCGCGGAACATTCAGTACTTC. The chain links TRBV5-5 to TRBJ2-4; the D is unclear. V shed 8 bases and J shed 7 bases, with 13 bases lying between them. CDR1 and CDR2 (germline): SGHKS, YYEKEE (reference sequence). The CDR3 covers 12 residues. The variable domain in full, completed from reference TRBV5-5 and TRBJ2-4, reads DAGVTQSPTHLIKTRGQQVTLRCSPISGHKSVSWYQQVLGQGPQFIFQYYEKEERGRGNFPDRFSARQFPNYSSELNVNALLLGDSALYLCASWASRNIQYFGAGTRLSVL.

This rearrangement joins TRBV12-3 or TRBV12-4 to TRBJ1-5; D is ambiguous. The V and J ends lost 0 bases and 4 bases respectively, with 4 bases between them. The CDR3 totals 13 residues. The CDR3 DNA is TGTGCCAGCAGTTTAGCAGGTAATCAGCCCCAGCATTTT. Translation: CASSLAGNQPQHF.

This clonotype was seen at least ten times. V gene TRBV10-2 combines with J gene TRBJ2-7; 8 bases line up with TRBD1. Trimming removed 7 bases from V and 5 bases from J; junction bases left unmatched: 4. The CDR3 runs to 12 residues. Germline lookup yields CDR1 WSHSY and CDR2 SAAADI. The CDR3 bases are TGCGCCAGCAAGACAGGGGAGAACGAGCAGTACTTC. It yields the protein CASKTGENEQYF.

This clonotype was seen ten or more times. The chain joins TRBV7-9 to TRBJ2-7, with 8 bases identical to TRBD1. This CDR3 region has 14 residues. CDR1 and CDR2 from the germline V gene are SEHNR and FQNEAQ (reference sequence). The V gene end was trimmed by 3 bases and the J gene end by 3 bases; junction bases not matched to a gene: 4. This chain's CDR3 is CASSFPGQVYEQYF. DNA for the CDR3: TGTGCCAGCAGCTTTCCGGGACAGGTCTACGAGCAGTACTTC.

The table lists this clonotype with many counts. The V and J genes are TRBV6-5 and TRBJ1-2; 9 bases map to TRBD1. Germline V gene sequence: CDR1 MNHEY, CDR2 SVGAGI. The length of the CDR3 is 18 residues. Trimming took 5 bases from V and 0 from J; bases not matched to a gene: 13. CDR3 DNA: TGTGCCAGCAGTCCCATTCCTAGGACAGGGGCCCCTAACTATGGCTACACCTTC. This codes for CASSPIPRTGAPNYGYTF.

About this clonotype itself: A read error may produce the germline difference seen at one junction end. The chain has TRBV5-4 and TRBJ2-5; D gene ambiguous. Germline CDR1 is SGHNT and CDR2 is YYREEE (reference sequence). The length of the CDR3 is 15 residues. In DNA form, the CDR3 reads TGTACCAGCAGCTTGGTAGGACGGTTCCAAGAGACCCAGTACTTC. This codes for CTSSLVGRFQETQYF.